This T cell receptor (beta chain) appears in the sequencing data of a study of T cells in Graves' hyperthyroidism and ophthalmopathy. Study-wide context: At initial diagnosis, before any treatment had begun, peripheral blood was obtained.

Amplified TCR beta CDR3 regions derived from RNA transcripts. The HTBI primer set drove a first-round RT-PCR of the TCR CDR3. In TCRdb, the multiplex PCR reads were re-called with MiXCR into one record per CDR3 protein. The sample consists of about 720,000 distinct CDR3 sequences, about 17% of them appearing once. Cells are PBMCs isolated from about 10 ml of fresh blood. The sample holds many counts of this clonotype. Germline loops: CDR1 MNHNS, CDR2 SASEGT. The CDR3 runs 15 residues. Trimming shortened V by 1 base and J by 7 bases, and 13 bases separated the two germline ends. This chain connects TRBV6-1 to TRBJ2-2, with a weak D call TRBD1 (6 bases). The source material was blood. This clonotype originated in a man younger than 30 with Graves' hyperthyroidism. The DNA of the CDR3 is TGTGCCAGCAGTGAAGGATTGGGGGCCGGCGGGGAGCTGTTTTTT. Encoded protein: CASSEGLGAGGELFF.